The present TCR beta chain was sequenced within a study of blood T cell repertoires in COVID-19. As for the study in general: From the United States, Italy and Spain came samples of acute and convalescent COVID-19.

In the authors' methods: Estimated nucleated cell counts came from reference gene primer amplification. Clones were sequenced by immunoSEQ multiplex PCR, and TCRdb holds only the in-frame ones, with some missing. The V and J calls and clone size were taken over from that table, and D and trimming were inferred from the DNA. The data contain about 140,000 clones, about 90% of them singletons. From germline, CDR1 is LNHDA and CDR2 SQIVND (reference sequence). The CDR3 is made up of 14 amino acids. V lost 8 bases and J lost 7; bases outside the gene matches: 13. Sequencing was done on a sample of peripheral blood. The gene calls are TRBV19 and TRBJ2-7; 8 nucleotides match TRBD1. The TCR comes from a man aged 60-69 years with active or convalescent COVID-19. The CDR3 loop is CASAGGAPIWEQYF. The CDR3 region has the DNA TGTGCCAGTGCAGGGGGCGCCCCCATATGGGAGCAGTACTTC. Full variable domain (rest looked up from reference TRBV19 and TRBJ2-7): DGGITQSPKYLFRKEGQNVTLSCEQNLNHDAMYWYRQDPGQGLRLIYYSQIVNDFQKGDIAEGYSVSREKKESFPLTVTSAQKNPTAFYLCASAGGAPIWEQYFGPGTRLTVT.